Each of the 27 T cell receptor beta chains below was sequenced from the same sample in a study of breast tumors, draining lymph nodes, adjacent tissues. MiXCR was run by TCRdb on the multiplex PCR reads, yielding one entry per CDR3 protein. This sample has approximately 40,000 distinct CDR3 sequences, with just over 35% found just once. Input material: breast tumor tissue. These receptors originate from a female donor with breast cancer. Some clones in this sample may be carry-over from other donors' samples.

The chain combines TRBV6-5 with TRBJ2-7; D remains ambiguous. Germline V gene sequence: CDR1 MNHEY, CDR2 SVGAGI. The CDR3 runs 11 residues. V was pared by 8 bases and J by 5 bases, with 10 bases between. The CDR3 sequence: CASGQGNEQYF. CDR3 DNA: TGTGCCAGCGGCCAAGGGAACGAGCAGTACTTC.

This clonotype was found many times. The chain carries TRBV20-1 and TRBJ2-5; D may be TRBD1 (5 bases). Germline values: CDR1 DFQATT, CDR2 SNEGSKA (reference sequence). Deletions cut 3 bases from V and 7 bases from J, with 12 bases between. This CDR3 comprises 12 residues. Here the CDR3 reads CSASVREVTQYF. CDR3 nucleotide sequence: TGCAGTGCTAGTGTCAGGGAAGTGACCCAGTACTTC.

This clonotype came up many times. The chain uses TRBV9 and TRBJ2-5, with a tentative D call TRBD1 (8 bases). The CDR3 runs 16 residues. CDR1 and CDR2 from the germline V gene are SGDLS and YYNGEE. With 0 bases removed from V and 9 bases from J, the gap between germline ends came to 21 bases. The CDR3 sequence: CASSVGGFGQGGAQYF. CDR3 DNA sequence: TGTGCCAGCAGCGTAGGGGGTTTCGGACAGGGAGGGGCCCAGTACTTC.

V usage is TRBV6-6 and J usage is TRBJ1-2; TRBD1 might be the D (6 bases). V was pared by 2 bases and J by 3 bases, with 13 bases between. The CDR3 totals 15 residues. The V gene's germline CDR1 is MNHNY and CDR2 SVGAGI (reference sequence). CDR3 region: CASSYPTGLDYGYTF. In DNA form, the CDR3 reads TGTGCCAGCAGTTACCCTACAGGGTTGGACTATGGCTACACCTTC.

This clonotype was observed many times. The CDR3 loop is CASRGTAQGNEQYF. CDR3 nucleotide sequence: TGTGCCAGCAGGGGCACGGCTCAGGGTAACGAGCAGTACTTC. The chain recombines TRBV3-1 with TRBJ2-7, with a possible D match to TRBD1 (5 bases). The length of the CDR3 is 14 residues. CDR1 is LGHDT, CDR2 YNNKEL, per germline (reference sequence). Trimming pared 6 bases from V and 5 bases from J, leaving 17 bases between.

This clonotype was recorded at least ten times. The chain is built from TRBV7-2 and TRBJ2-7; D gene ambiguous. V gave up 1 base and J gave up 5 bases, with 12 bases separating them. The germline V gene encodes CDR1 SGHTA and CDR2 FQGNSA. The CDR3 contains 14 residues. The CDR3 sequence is CASSLGGSIHEQYF. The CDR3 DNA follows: TGTGCCAGCAGCTTAGGGGGTAGTATCCACGAGCAGTACTTC.

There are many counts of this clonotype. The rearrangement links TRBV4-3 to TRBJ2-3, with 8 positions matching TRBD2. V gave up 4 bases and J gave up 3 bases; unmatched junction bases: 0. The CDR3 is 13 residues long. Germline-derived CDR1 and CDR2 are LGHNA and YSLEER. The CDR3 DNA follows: TGCGCCAGCAGCCTAGCGGGAACAGATACGCAGTATTTT. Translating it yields CASSLAGTDTQYF.

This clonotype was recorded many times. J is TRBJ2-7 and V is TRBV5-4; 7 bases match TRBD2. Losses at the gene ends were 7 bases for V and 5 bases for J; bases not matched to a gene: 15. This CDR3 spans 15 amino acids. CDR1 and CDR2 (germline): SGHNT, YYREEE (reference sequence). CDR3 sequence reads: CASSSGEGPPNEQYF. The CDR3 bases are TGTGCCAGCTCCTCCGGGGAGGGGCCTCCCAACGAGCAGTACTTC.

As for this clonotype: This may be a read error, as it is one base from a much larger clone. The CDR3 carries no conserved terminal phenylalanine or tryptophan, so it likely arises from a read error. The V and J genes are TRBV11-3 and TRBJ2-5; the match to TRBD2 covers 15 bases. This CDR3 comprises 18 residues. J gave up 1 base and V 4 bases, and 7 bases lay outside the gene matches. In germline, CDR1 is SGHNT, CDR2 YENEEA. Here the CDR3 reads CASSSRTSGRASQETQYS. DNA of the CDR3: TGTGCCAGCAGCTCCAGGACTAGCGGGAGGGCCTCCCAAGAGACCCAGTACTCC.

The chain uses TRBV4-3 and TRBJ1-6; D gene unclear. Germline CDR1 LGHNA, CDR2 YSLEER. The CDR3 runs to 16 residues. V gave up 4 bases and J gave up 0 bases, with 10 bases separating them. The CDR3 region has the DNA TGCGCCAGCAGCCCTCATTACAACTCCTATAATTCACCCCTCCACTTT. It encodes CASSPHYNSYNSPLHF.

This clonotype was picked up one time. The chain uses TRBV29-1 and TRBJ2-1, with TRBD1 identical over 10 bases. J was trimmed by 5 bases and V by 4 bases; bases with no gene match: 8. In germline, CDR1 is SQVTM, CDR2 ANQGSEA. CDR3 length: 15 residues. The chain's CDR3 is CSVASTGGGDNEQFF. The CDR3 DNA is TGCAGCGTTGCCTCGACAGGGGGCGGGGACAATGAGCAGTTCTTC.

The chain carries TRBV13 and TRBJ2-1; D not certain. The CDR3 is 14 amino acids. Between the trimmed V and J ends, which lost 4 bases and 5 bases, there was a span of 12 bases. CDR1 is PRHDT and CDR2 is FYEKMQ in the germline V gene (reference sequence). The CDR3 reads CASSSNGANNEQFF. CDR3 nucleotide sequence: TGTGCCAGCAGCTCCAATGGCGCTAACAATGAGCAGTTCTTC.

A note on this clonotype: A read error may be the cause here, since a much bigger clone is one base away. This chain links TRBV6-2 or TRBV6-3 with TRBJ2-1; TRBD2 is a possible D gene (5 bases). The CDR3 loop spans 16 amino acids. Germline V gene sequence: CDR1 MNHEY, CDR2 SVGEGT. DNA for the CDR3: TGTGCCAGCAGTTACTGGCTAGCAATCTCCTACAATGAGCAGCTCTTC. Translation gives CASSYWLAISYNEQLF.

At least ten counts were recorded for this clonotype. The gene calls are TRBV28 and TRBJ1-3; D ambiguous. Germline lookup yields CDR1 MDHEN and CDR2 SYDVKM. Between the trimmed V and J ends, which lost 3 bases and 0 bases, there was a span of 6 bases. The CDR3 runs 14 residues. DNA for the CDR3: TGTGCCAGCAGTTTCGGGCTCTCTGGAAACACCATATATTTT. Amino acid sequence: CASSFGLSGNTIYF.

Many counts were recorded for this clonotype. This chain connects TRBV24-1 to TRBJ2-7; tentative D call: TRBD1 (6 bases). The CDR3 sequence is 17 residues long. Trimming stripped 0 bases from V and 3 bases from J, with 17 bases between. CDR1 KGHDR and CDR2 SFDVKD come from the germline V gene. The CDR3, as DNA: TGTGCCACCAGTGATTTGCGGGACACCCGTACTGTCTACGAGCAGTACTTC. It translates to CATSDLRDTRTVYEQYF.

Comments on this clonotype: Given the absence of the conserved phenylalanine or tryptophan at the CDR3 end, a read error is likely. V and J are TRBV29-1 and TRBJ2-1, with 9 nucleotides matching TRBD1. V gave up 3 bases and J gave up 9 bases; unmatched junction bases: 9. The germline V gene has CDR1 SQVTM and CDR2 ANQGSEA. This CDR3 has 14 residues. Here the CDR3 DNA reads TGCAGCGTTGACCGGACAGGGGCTGACAGTGAGCAGTTCTCC. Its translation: CSVDRTGADSEQFS.

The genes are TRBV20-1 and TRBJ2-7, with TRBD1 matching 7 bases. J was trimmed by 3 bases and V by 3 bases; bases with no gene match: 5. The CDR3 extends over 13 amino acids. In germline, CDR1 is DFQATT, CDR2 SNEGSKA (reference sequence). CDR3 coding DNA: TGCAGTGCTAGGCAACAGGGGAGCTACGAGCAGTACTTC. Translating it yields CSARQQGSYEQYF.

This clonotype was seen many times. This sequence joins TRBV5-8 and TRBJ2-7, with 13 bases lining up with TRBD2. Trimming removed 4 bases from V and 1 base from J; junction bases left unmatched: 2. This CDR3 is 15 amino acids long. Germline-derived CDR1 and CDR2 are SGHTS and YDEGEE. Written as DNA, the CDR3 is TGTGCCAGCAGCCAGACTAGCGGGAGGTCCTACGAGCAGTACTTC. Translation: CASSQTSGRSYEQYF.

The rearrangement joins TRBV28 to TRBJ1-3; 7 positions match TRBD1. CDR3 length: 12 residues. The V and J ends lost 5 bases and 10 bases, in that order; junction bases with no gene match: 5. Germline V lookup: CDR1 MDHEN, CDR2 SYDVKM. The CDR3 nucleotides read TGTGCCAGCAGTACAACAGGGGTAACCATATATTTT. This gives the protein CASSTTGVTIYF.

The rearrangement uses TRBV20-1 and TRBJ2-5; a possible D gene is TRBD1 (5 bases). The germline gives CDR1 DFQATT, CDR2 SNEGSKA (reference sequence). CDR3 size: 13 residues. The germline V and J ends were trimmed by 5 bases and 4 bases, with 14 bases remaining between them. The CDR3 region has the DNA TGCAGTGCTCCGACAGCCGGTGGAGAGACCCAGTACTTC. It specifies CSAPTAGGETQYF.

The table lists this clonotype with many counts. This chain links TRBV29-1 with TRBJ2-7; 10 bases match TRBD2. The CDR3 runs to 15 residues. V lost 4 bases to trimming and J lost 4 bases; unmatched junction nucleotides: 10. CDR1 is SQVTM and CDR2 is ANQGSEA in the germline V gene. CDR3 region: CSVVASGSVDYEQYF. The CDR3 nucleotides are TGCAGCGTTGTGGCTAGCGGGAGCGTCGATTACGAGCAGTACTTC.

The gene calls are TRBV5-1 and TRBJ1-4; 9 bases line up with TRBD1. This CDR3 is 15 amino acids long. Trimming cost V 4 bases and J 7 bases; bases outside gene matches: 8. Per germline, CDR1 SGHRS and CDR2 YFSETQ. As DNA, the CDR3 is TGCGCCAGCAGCCGCGGGACAGGGAGGGGTGAAAAACTGTTTTTT. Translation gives CASSRGTGRGEKLFF.

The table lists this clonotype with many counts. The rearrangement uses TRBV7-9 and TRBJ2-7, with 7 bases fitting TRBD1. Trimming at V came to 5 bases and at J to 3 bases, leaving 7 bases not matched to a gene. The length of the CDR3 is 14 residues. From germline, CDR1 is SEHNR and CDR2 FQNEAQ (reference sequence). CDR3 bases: TGTGCCAGCAGCCCGGACAGGCCCCACTACGAGCAGTACTTC. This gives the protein CASSPDRPHYEQYF. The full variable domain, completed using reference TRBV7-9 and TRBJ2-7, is DTGVSQNPRHKITKRGQNVTFRCDPISEHNRLYWYRQTLGQGPEFLTYFQNEAQLEKSRLLSDRFSAERPKGSFSTLEIQRTEQGDSAMYLCASSPDRPHYEQYFGPGTRLTVT.

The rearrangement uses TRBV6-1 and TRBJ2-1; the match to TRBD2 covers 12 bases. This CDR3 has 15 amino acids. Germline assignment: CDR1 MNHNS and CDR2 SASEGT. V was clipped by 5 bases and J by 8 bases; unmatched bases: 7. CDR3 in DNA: TGTGCCAGCAGTCTCCTAGCGGGGGGGCACGATGAGCAGTTCTTC. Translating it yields CASSLLAGGHDEQFF.

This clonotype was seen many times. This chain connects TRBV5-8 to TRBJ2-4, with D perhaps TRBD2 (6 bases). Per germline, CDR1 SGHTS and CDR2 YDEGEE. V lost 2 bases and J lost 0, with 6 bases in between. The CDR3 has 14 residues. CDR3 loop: CASSLAGAKNIQYF. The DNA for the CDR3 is TGTGCCAGCAGCTTAGCGGGAGCCAAAAACATTCAGTACTTC.

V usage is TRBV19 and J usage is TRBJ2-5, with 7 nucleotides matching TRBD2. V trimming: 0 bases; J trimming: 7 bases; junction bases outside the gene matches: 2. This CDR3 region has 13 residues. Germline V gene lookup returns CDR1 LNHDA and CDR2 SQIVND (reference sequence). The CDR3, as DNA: TGTGCCAGTAGTATAGATGGGAGGGGGACCCAGTACTTC. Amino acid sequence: CASSIDGRGTQYF.

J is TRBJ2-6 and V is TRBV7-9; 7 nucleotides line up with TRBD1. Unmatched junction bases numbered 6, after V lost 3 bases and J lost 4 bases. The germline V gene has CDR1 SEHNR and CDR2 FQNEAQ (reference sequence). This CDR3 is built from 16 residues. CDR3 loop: CASSFNRGSGANVLTF. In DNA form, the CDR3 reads TGTGCCAGCAGCTTTAACAGGGGCTCAGGGGCCAACGTCCTGACTTTC.